This T cell receptor beta chain was sequenced in a study of T cells in Graves' hyperthyroidism and ophthalmopathy. The V and J ends lost 5 bases and 7 bases respectively, with 6 bases between them. This CDR3 is built from 12 residues. Germline V CDR1 and CDR2: MNHEY, SMNVEV (reference sequence). It was RNA transcripts that yielded the amplified TCR beta CDR3 regions. During a first-round RT-PCR of the TCR CDR3, the HTBI primer set was used. TCRdb processed the multiplex PCR reads anew with MiXCR; each CDR3 protein has one entry. The sample has fewer than 750,000 distinct CDR3 sequences; around 15% are singletons.

This chain uses TRBV27 with TRBJ1-6; no clear D. Source material: blood. This clonotype originated in a woman aged 50 to 65 with Graves' ophthalmopathy. The CDR3 DNA sequence: TGTGCCAGCAGTGTTCAAAATTCACCCCTCCACTTT. Translation gives CASSVQNSPLHF.